These 26 T cell receptor beta chains originate from one sample sequenced in a study of a mutant IDH1 vaccine in newly diagnosed glioma. TCRdb's table, derived via immunoSEQ multiplex PCR, lists solely in-frame clones and lacks some. The sample lists around 60,000 clones; 81% were seen once. These receptors' targets are unknown. Specified time point: week 35, safety follow-up. It was 300 ug of mutant IDH1 20-mer peptide that made up each vaccine dose, given with topical imiquimod. This sample comprised PBMCs, obtained from a glioma patient whose treatment included an IDH1 peptide vaccine. The receptors originated from a man aged 40-55 years with glioma.

In this sample, this clone turned up a few times. V gene TRBV4-3 combines with J gene TRBJ2-7; TRBD2 matches 7 bases. CDR1 and CDR2 (germline): LGHNA, YSLEER. The ends lost 4 bases at V and 4 bases at J; junction bases unmatched: 7. The length of the CDR3 is 14 residues. CDR3 sequence reads: CASSPQVGRYEQYF. DNA of the CDR3: TGCGCCAGCAGCCCCCAAGTCGGGAGGTACGAGCAGTACTTC.

This clone has more than one count but fewer than ten. This chain joins TRBV5-5 and TRBJ1-1, with TRBD1 as a possible D gene (6 bases). The germline V and J ends were trimmed by 5 bases and 1 base, with 12 bases remaining between them. Looked up from germline, CDR1 is SGHKS and CDR2 is YYEKEE (reference sequence). The length of the CDR3 is 14 residues. The CDR3 DNA follows: TGTGCCAGCAGACTGAGGACAGAGAACACTGAAGCTTTCTTT. Its translation is CASRLRTENTEAFF.

The CDR3 DNA is TGTGCCAGCAGTTGGGACAGAAGCAATCAGCCCCAGCATTTT. Its translation: CASSWDRSNQPQHF. The chain couples TRBV28 to TRBJ1-5; 7 bases line up with TRBD1. CDR1 and CDR2 from the germline V gene are MDHEN and SYDVKM. This CDR3 contains 14 residues. V was clipped by 4 bases and J by 1 base; unmatched bases: 1.

This clone counts as medium-sized. The gene calls are TRBV6-4 and TRBJ2-3; 7 bases fit TRBD2. The germline V gene has CDR1 MRHNA and CDR2 SNTAGT. The CDR3 extends over 13 amino acids. Trimming took 3 bases from V and 6 from J; bases not matched to a gene: 3. The CDR3 loop reads CASSEQGGDTQYF. CDR3 DNA sequence: TGTGCCAGCAGTGAGCAGGGAGGGGATACGCAGTATTTT.

The chain uses TRBV7-9 and TRBJ1-4; D not resolved. This CDR3 spans 14 amino acids. Germline V gene sequence: CDR1 SEHNR, CDR2 FQNEAQ (reference sequence). Trimming pared 6 bases from V and 8 bases from J, leaving 16 bases between. This CDR3 reads CASRESGLEEKLFF. The CDR3 coding sequence is TGTGCCAGCAGGGAATCAGGTCTCGAAGAAAAACTGTTTTTT.

The chain joins TRBV7-2 to TRBJ1-2; TRBD1 is a possible D gene (5 bases). V was pared by 4 bases and J by 4 bases, with 16 bases between. The CDR3 contains 15 residues. Germline lookup yields CDR1 SGHTA and CDR2 FQGNSA. The CDR3 here is CASSSTGAFAYGYTF. DNA for the CDR3: TGTGCCAGCAGCTCTACAGGTGCTTTCGCCTATGGCTACACCTTC.

The V gene is TRBV6-5, the J gene TRBJ2-7, with a weak D call TRBD2 (5 bases). Trimming stripped 0 bases from V and 0 bases from J, with 9 bases between. Germline values: CDR1 MNHEY, CDR2 SVGAGI. The CDR3 sequence is 15 residues long. CDR3 bases: TGTGCCAGCAGTTACTCGGCGGGCCACTCCTACGAGCAGTACTTC. Amino acid sequence: CASSYSAGHSYEQYF.

In its sample, this clone was seen once. The genes are TRBV7-9 and TRBJ1-2; 7 bases line up with TRBD1. The germline gives CDR1 SEHNR, CDR2 FQNEAQ (reference sequence). V trimming: 5 bases; J trimming: 0 bases; junction bases outside the gene matches: 3. CDR3 size: 14 residues. CDR3 nucleotide sequence: TGTGCCAGCAGCCACGGGACAGCTAACTATGGCTACACCTTC. Residues: CASSHGTANYGYTF.

This clone was observed a few times. The J gene is TRBJ1-2, the V gene TRBV9; D not resolved. CDR1 and CDR2 from the germline V gene are SGDLS and YYNGEE. V was cut by 1 base and J by 2 bases, with 12 bases left in between. This CDR3 spans 15 amino acids. Written as DNA, the CDR3 is TGTGCCAGCAGCGTAAACATGGGCTTAAACTATGGCTACACCTTC. Translated: CASSVNMGLNYGYTF.

The chain has TRBV11-2 and TRBJ1-2; tentatively, D is TRBD1 (6 bases). The CDR3 runs 16 residues. The germline V gene has CDR1 SGHAT and CDR2 FQNNGV. V was pared by 5 bases and J by 7 bases, with 23 bases between. The CDR3 region is CASSPLTQWGAGGYTF. CDR3 nucleotide sequence: TGTGCCAGCAGCCCACTAACCCAATGGGGGGCGGGTGGCTACACCTTC. Variable domain in full (rest from reference TRBV11-2 and TRBJ1-2): EAGVAQSPRYKIIEKRQSVAFWCNPISGHATLYWYQQILGQGPKLLIQFQNNGVVDDSQLPKDRFSAERLKGVDSTLKIQPAKLEDSAVYLCASSPLTQWGAGGYTFGSGTRLTVV.

CDR3 sequence: CASSRGQPSEKLFF. As DNA, the CDR3 is TGTGCCAGCAGCCGAGGACAGCCCAGTGAAAAACTGTTTTTT. This chain links TRBV2 with TRBJ1-4; TRBD1 might be the D (6 bases). CDR3 size: 14 residues. Germline-derived CDR1 and CDR2 are SNHLY and FYNNEI. The V end was cut by 6 bases, the J end by 7 bases, with 15 bases between.

Regarding this clone: This specimen includes other DNA sequences encoding the same CDR3. The chain carries TRBV10-3 and TRBJ2-7; D perhaps matches TRBD2 (6 bases). Trimming took 5 bases from V and 1 from J, leaving 12 bases between them. The CDR3 spans 14 residues. Germline lookup yields CDR1 ENHRY and CDR2 SYGVKD. The CDR3, as DNA: TGTGCCATCAGTACGACTAGTATATCCTACGAGCAGTACTTC. The encoded protein is CAISTTSISYEQYF.

In its sample, this clone was seen a few times. The V gene is TRBV5-1, the J gene TRBJ2-3, with 8 bases matching TRBD2. The length of the CDR3 is 14 residues. After removal of 0 bases from V and 4 bases from J, the junction contained 1 base not matched to a gene. Germline V gene sequence: CDR1 SGHRS, CDR2 YFSETQ. The CDR3 DNA follows: TGCGCCAGCAGCTTGGCGGGAGGGCCAGATACGCAGTATTTT. Its translation is CASSLAGGPDTQYF.

The chain uses TRBV11-2 and TRBJ2-7; D is uncertain. The CDR3 spans 13 residues. CDR1 and CDR2 from the germline V gene are SGHAT and FQNNGV. The V end was cut by 4 bases, the J end by 6 bases, with 13 bases between. CDR3 DNA sequence: TGTGCCAGCAGCTCGAGGCTCGGTGGCGAGCAGTACTTC. It translates to CASSSRLGGEQYF.

This chain uses TRBV6-6 with TRBJ2-5; 8 nucleotides match TRBD1. Per the germline V gene, CDR1 is MNHNY and CDR2 is SVGAGI (reference sequence). With 6 bases clipped from V and 2 bases from J, the junction kept 11 bases outside the gene matches. The CDR3 totals 16 residues. CDR3 region: CASSSVRGPVQETQYF. The CDR3 coding sequence is TGTGCCAGCAGCTCAGTCAGGGGGCCGGTTCAAGAGACCCAGTACTTC.

This rearrangement joins TRBV6-5 to TRBJ2-7; 8 nucleotides line up with TRBD2. CDR1 and CDR2 from the germline V gene are MNHEY and SVGAGI. Trimming removed 4 bases from V and 6 bases from J; junction bases left unmatched: 5. The CDR3 loop spans 13 amino acids. CDR3 DNA: TGTGCCAGCAGTTCCGGGGCGGGGGGCGAGCAGTACTTC. This codes for CASSSGAGGEQYF.

The CDR3 DNA sequence: TGCAGCGTTGACCACACCGGGGAGCTGTTTTTT. Protein: CSVDHTGELFF. The chain combines TRBV29-1 with TRBJ2-2, with D unclear. There are 11 residues in the CDR3. The V end was cut by 3 bases, the J end by 3 bases, with 2 bases between. The germline V gene has CDR1 SQVTM and CDR2 ANQGSEA.

The J gene is TRBJ1-2, the V gene TRBV7-9; tentative D call: TRBD1 (6 bases). The CDR3 consists of 17 residues. V lost 0 bases and J lost 4, with 18 bases in between. CDR1 SEHNR and CDR2 FQNEAQ come from the germline V gene (reference sequence). The CDR3 nucleotides are TGTGCCAGCAGCTTAGCGGGGGCCTTACAGCCAATCTATGGCTACACCTTC. This codes for CASSLAGALQPIYGYTF.

The chain uses TRBV6-5 and TRBJ1-4, with 7 bases aligning to TRBD1. The CDR3 consists of 14 residues. The V segment lost 4 bases and the J segment 6 bases; nucleotides outside the gene matches: 5. The germline V gene has CDR1 MNHEY and CDR2 SVGAGI. The CDR3 DNA follows: TGTGCCAGCAGTTGGACAGGTCCTGATGAAAAACTGTTTTTT. Translation gives CASSWTGPDEKLFF.

The rearrangement links TRBV6-5 to TRBJ2-3; 11 bases fit TRBD2. The V gene end was trimmed by 6 bases and the J gene end by 13 bases; junction bases not matched to a gene: 6. The CDR3 runs 12 residues. Germline V lookup: CDR1 MNHEY, CDR2 SVGAGI. The CDR3 DNA reads TGTGCCAGCAGCCTAGCGGGAGGTTCGGAGTATTTT. Translation: CASSLAGGSEYF.

This chain uses TRBV9 with TRBJ2-1; D tentatively reads TRBD1 or TRBD2 (5 bases each). Trimming took 4 bases from V and 9 from J, leaving 14 bases between them. Germline loops: CDR1 SGDLS, CDR2 YYNGEE. This CDR3 has 13 residues. For the CDR3, the DNA is TGTGCCAGCAGCCGTCGAGGGGCCGGTGAGCAGTTCTTC. Translating it yields CASSRRGAGEQFF.

The gene calls are TRBV7-3 and TRBJ2-2, with 8 bases identical to TRBD1. V lost 4 bases and J lost 7; bases outside the gene matches: 8. The CDR3 totals 15 residues. CDR1 is SGHTA and CDR2 is FQGTGA in the germline V gene. The CDR3 spells CASSSRTGSNGELFF. The CDR3 region has the DNA TGTGCCAGCAGCTCCCGGACAGGGTCGAACGGGGAGCTGTTTTTT.

This chain connects TRBV5-1 to TRBJ2-5; D uncertain. The V end was cut by 0 bases, the J end by 2 bases, with 8 bases between. CDR3 length: 14 amino acids. The germline CDR1 and CDR2 sequences are SGHRS and YFSETQ. CDR3 bases: TGCGCCAGCAGCTTGGACAGAGCACAAGAGACCCAGTACTTC. Its translation is CASSLDRAQETQYF.

The sample holds a few counts of this clone. This sequence joins TRBV19 and TRBJ2-1; no clear D gene. This CDR3 comprises 14 residues. Deletions cut 1 base from V and 2 bases from J, with 6 bases between. Germline CDR1 is LNHDA and CDR2 is SQIVND (reference sequence). The CDR3 DNA reads TGTGCCAGTAGTATAGGCGGAACCTACAATGAGCAGTTCTTC. Protein: CASSIGGTYNEQFF.

For this clone: An end of the junction does not agree with germline; a read error may underlie this. V and J are TRBV7-8 and TRBJ2-5, with D uncertain. This CDR3 is 11 amino acids long. The V gene's germline CDR1 is SGHVS and CDR2 FQNEAQ. The CDR3: CASSYQGTQYF. DNA for the CDR3: TGTGCCAGCAGCTATCAAGGGACCCAGTACTTC.

For this clone: At one end the junction does not follow the germline gene, possibly because of a read error. The chain carries TRBV7-7 and TRBJ2-3; 7 nucleotides agree with TRBD2. Looked up from germline, CDR1 is SSHAT and CDR2 is FNYEAQ (reference sequence). The CDR3 consists of 16 residues. For the CDR3, the DNA is TGTGCTAGCAGCCCAGGACTAGACCCTTGGACAGATACGCAGTATTTT. It specifies CASSPGLDPWTDTQYF.